The 25 T cell receptor beta chains listed next were all sequenced from one sample in a study of radiotherapy plus CTLA-4 blockade in lung cancer. Assay used: immunoSEQ multiplex PCR; TCRdb lists only in-frame clones, some missing. In the table there are approximately 100,000 clones, about 85% of which are singletons. The sample here was peripheral blood, taken from a patient treated with radiotherapy plus ipilimumab. All receptors come from a human donor with non-small cell lung cancer that progressed on radiotherapy plus ipilimumab. Some clones in this sample may be carry-over from other donors' samples.

This clone occurred once. The V call is TRBV28, the J call TRBJ1-6; possibly TRBD1 for D (5 bases). This CDR3 is 13 amino acids long. CDR1 is MDHEN and CDR2 is SYDVKM in the germline V gene. Trimming shortened V by 6 bases and J by 13 bases, and 16 bases separated the two germline ends. CDR3 sequence reads: CASSRSGPGPLHF. CDR3 sequence (DNA): TGTGCCAGCAGCCGTTCAGGGCCCGGGCCCCTCCACTTT.

V usage is TRBV7-6 and J usage is TRBJ1-4; D may be TRBD1 (6 bases). The CDR3 is 16 amino acids. Per the germline V gene, CDR1 is SGHVS and CDR2 is FNYEAQ. V lost 1 base, J lost 4 bases, and 13 bases lay in between. Written as DNA, the CDR3 is TGTGCCAGCAGCTTAGTTGTCGGGGGCTATAATGAAAAACTGTTTTTT. Its translation is CASSLVVGGYNEKLFF.

J is TRBJ2-1 and V is TRBV9; D is undetermined. The V end lost 0 bases, the J end lost 5 bases, and 9 bases lay between the germline ends. The CDR3 sequence is 14 residues long. Germline CDR1 SGDLS, CDR2 YYNGEE. CDR3 in DNA: TGTGCCAGCAGCGTAGGATCAAAGAACAATGAGCAGTTCTTC. This gives the protein CASSVGSKNNEQFF.

The chain carries TRBV5-1 and TRBJ2-5; a weak D match, TRBD2 (6 bases). Germline CDR1 is SGHRS and CDR2 is YFSETQ. V was shortened by 0 bases and J by 4 bases, with 19 bases between the two germline ends. CDR3 size: 17 residues. The CDR3 here is CASSLARGRTGIETQYF. The CDR3 DNA sequence: TGCGCCAGCAGCTTGGCGCGGGGACGAACCGGGATAGAGACCCAGTACTTC.

The CDR3 nucleotides read TGCGCCAGCCGAATGGCCGACTCCTACAATGAGCAGTTCTTC. This encodes CASRMADSYNEQFF. The chain links TRBV5-1 to TRBJ2-1; D is unresolved. The V and J ends lost 7 bases and 0 bases respectively, with 11 bases between them. Looked up from germline, CDR1 is SGHRS and CDR2 is YFSETQ. This CDR3 is 14 amino acids long.

This clone was found a few times. In the same sample, other DNA sequences code for this CDR3. The V call is TRBV6-5, the J call TRBJ1-1, with a weak D call TRBD1 (5 bases). V was shortened by 2 bases and J by 1 base, with 8 bases between the two germline ends. The CDR3 is made up of 14 amino acids. Per germline, CDR1 MNHEY and CDR2 SVGAGI. For the CDR3, the DNA is TGTGCCAGCAGTTACGAGACAGCGAACACTGAAGCTTTCTTT. This encodes CASSYETANTEAFF.

The chain has TRBV5-1 and TRBJ2-7; D remains ambiguous. Germline loops: CDR1 SGHRS, CDR2 YFSETQ. Trimming pared 3 bases from V and 0 bases from J, leaving 7 bases between. The CDR3 is 13 residues long. Here the CDR3 DNA reads TGCGCCAGCAGCTCGGACCCCTCCTACGAGCAGTACTTC. It yields the protein CASSSDPSYEQYF.

The J gene is TRBJ1-5, the V gene TRBV4-1, with D tentatively TRBD1 (5 bases). Germline lookup yields CDR1 MGHRA and CDR2 YSYEKL. The CDR3 loop spans 15 amino acids. The germline V and J ends were trimmed by 1 base and 2 bases, with 9 bases remaining between them. The CDR3 sequence: CASSQVGRGNQPQHF. In DNA, the CDR3 is TGCGCCAGCAGCCAAGTAGGCAGGGGCAATCAGCCCCAGCATTTT.

The chain uses TRBV19 and TRBJ2-2; D unclear. V dropped 0 bases and J dropped 7 bases, with 18 bases sitting between them. CDR1 LNHDA and CDR2 SQIVND come from the germline V gene (reference sequence). This CDR3 contains 17 residues. The CDR3 region has the DNA TGTGCCAGTAGTATAGATACTGAGACCCCCTCCATCGGGGAGCTGTTTTTT. Translated: CASSIDTETPSIGELFF.

The chain recombines TRBV10-2 with TRBJ2-1; 7 bases are shared with TRBD2. From germline, CDR1 is WSHSY and CDR2 SAAADI. The CDR3 runs 12 residues. V was clipped by 4 bases and J by 13 bases; unmatched bases: 7. CDR3 DNA sequence: TGCGCCAGCAGTGGAGGGCGGGACTATCAGTTCTTC. Its translation is CASSGGRDYQFF.

The J gene is TRBJ1-1, the V gene TRBV7-2; 7 bases align to TRBD1. The CDR3 runs to 14 residues. Germline-derived CDR1 and CDR2 are SGHTA and FQGNSA. The V segment lost 4 bases and the J segment 5 bases; nucleotides outside the gene matches: 7. The CDR3 DNA is TGTGCCAGCAGCTCTCAGGGGGAAGTGACTGAAGCTTTCTTT. Protein product: CASSSQGEVTEAFF.

The chain recombines TRBV15 with TRBJ1-4; D is possibly TRBD1 (5 bases). In germline, CDR1 is LNHNV, CDR2 YYDKDF (reference sequence). The CDR3 consists of 16 residues. V shed 1 base and J shed 0 bases, with 9 bases lying between them. The CDR3 spells CATSRGLQATNEKLFF. The CDR3 DNA sequence: TGTGCCACCAGCAGAGGGCTACAGGCAACTAATGAAAAACTGTTTTTT.

The chain couples TRBV19 to TRBJ2-3; 12 positions agree with TRBD2. Germline CDR1 and CDR2: LNHDA and SQIVND (reference sequence). The CDR3 consists of 18 residues. V lost 3 bases and J lost 0; bases outside the gene matches: 7. Here the CDR3 reads CASSIWTSGKSSTDTQYF. CDR3 coding DNA: TGTGCCAGTAGTATTTGGACTAGCGGGAAATCTAGCACAGATACGCAGTATTTT.

The chain has TRBV29-1 and TRBJ1-1; D unclear. Looked up from germline, CDR1 is SQVTM and CDR2 is ANQGSEA. The CDR3 has 12 amino acids. V lost 5 bases, J lost 6 bases, and 13 bases lay in between. CDR3 sequence (DNA): TGCAGCGTTACACATACTCAGGCTGAAGCTTTCTTT. This sequence encodes CSVTHTQAEAFF.

This clone has a single count. This chain links TRBV11-3 with TRBJ2-1, with no clear D. V lost 8 bases, J lost 8 bases, and 10 bases lay in between. This CDR3 contains 11 residues. The germline CDR1 and CDR2 sequences are SGHNT and YENEEA. The CDR3 loop reads CASGKRDEQFF. The DNA of the CDR3 is TGTGCCAGCGGTAAACGGGATGAGCAGTTCTTC.

The gene calls are TRBV7-2 and TRBJ2-1, with 11 bases identical to TRBD2. The junction had 4 bases not matched to a gene; V was cut back by 5 bases and J by 1 base. This CDR3 comprises 16 residues. Germline CDR1 and CDR2: SGHTA and FQGNSA. The CDR3, as DNA: TGTGCCAGCAGCAGAATAGCGGGGGGGTCCTACAATGAGCAGTTCTTC. This encodes CASSRIAGGSYNEQFF.

The chain combines TRBV27 with TRBJ1-6; the D is unclear. In germline, CDR1 is MNHEY, CDR2 SMNVEV (reference sequence). The CDR3 is 15 amino acids. V shed 0 bases and J shed 7 bases, with 10 bases lying between them. DNA for the CDR3: TGTGCCAGCAGTTTATCGCAATTTCCAAATTCACCCCTCCACTTT. This translates into CASSLSQFPNSPLHF.

The V call is TRBV19, the J call TRBJ1-1; 7 nucleotides line up with TRBD1. The CDR3 loop spans 14 amino acids. The germline gives CDR1 LNHDA, CDR2 SQIVND (reference sequence). Unmatched junction bases numbered 10, after V lost 11 bases and J lost 1 base. CDR3 loop: CAADGGGKNTEAFF. The CDR3 bases are TGTGCCGCCGATGGAGGGGGCAAGAACACTGAAGCTTTCTTT.

The gene calls are TRBV7-8 and TRBJ2-7; a possible D gene is TRBD2 (5 bases). V lost 4 bases, J lost 4 bases, and 11 bases lay in between. CDR3 length equals 13 residues. Germline CDR1 reads SGHVS; CDR2 reads FQNEAQ. This CDR3 is CASSYLTGYEQYF. CDR3 nucleotides: TGTGCCAGCAGCTACCTGACGGGATACGAGCAGTACTTC. Variable domain in full (rest from reference TRBV7-8 and TRBJ2-7): GAGVSQSPRYKVAKRGQDVALRCDPISGHVSLFWYQQALGQGPEFLTYFQNEAQLDKSGLPSDRFFAERPEGSVSTLKIQRTQQEDSAVYLCASSYLTGYEQYFGPGTRLTVT.

V is TRBV19 and J is TRBJ2-2, with a weak D call TRBD1 (7 bases). Germline-derived CDR1 and CDR2 are LNHDA and SQIVND (reference sequence). CDR3 length equals 16 residues. Trimming left V 4 bases short and J 1 base short, with 13 bases between. The chain's CDR3 is CASSRGDRQNTGELFF. The CDR3 region has the DNA TGTGCCAGTAGTAGGGGGGACAGACAGAACACCGGGGAGCTGTTTTTT.

The chain combines TRBV6-6 with TRBJ1-5; D may be TRBD1 (6 bases). The germline gives CDR1 MNHNY, CDR2 SVGAGI (reference sequence). The CDR3 is 14 amino acids. The V end lost 4 bases, the J end lost 5 bases, and 12 bases lay between the germline ends. This CDR3 reads CASSFGQLDQPQHF. The CDR3 nucleotides are TGTGCCAGCAGTTTCGGACAGTTAGATCAGCCCCAGCATTTT.

The J gene is TRBJ1-1, the V gene TRBV5-4; D might be TRBD1 (5 bases). There are 14 residues in the CDR3. CDR1 is SGHNT and CDR2 is YYREEE in the germline V gene (reference sequence). V dropped 3 bases and J dropped 1 base, with 10 bases sitting between them. The CDR3 loop is CASSWVGGNTEAFF. The CDR3 nucleotides are TGTGCCAGCAGCTGGGTGGGGGGGAACACTGAAGCTTTCTTT.

The chain joins TRBV7-6 to TRBJ1-2; 8 bases fit TRBD1. The junction had 9 bases not matched to a gene; V was cut back by 8 bases and J by 4 bases. Germline lookup yields CDR1 SGHVS and CDR2 FNYEAQ. CDR3 size: 14 residues. The CDR3 bases are TGTGCCAGCGGATCAGGGGGCGCGGGCTATGGCTACACCTTC. Encoded protein: CASGSGGAGYGYTF.

The CDR3 here is CASSLDRESEAFF. CDR3 coding DNA: TGTGCCAGCAGCTTGGACAGGGAATCTGAAGCTTTCTTT. The rearrangement joins TRBV7-3 to TRBJ1-1; 8 bases align to TRBD1. The CDR3 loop spans 13 amino acids. CDR1 is SGHTA, CDR2 FQGTGA, per germline. The trim removed 3 bases at V and 6 bases at J, leaving 3 bases unmatched. The variable domain in full, with the rest retrieved from reference TRBV7-3 and TRBJ1-1, is GAGVSQTPSNKVTEKGKYVELRCDPISGHTALYWYRQSLGQGPEFLIYFQGTGAADDSGLPNDRFFAVRPEGSVSTLKIQRTERGDSAVYLCASSLDRESEAFFGQGTRLTVV.

The chain joins TRBV19 to TRBJ2-3, with 13 bases aligning to TRBD2. The trim removed 3 bases at V and 0 bases at J, leaving 3 bases unmatched. This CDR3 is built from 17 residues. Germline values: CDR1 LNHDA, CDR2 SQIVND (reference sequence). Here the CDR3 reads CASSMEGLAGSTDTQYF. In DNA form, the CDR3 reads TGTGCCAGTAGTATGGAGGGACTAGCGGGGAGCACAGATACGCAGTATTTT.